This entry concerns a single TCR beta chain. The data originate from a study of blood T cell repertoires in COVID-19. The V gene lost 2 bases and the J gene lost 7 bases, with 14 bases spanning the gap. Germline V gene lookup returns CDR1 SGHAT and CDR2 FQNNGV. The CDR3 consists of 15 residues. Individuals drawn from under 30 US areas were roughly 18 to 100 years old. The protocol was immunoSEQ multiplex PCR, while the TCRdb copy is restricted to in-frame clones and leaves out a portion. The sample includes approximately 260,000 clones, around 86% of them seen just once. Sequencing input: PBMCs or T cells enriched from blood (not recorded which). This chain connects TRBV11-2 to TRBJ2-2; TRBD1 might be the D (6 bases). This receptor was taken from a woman in her thirties or forties with acute COVID-19. The DNA of the CDR3 is TGTGCCAGCAGCTTATTCAGGGAACAGGGCGGGGAGCTGTTTTTT. Translation: CASSLFREQGGELFF.